One and the same sample provided the 29 T cell receptor beta chains below, sequenced in a study of blood T cell repertoires in COVID-19. Libraries were prepared by immunoSEQ multiplex PCR; TCRdb keeps only in-frame clonotypes and omits some of them. The sample shows 110,000 to 150,000 clones, over 70% of them seen only once. Input material: peripheral blood. These receptors originate from a man over 45 with active or convalescent COVID-19.

This rearrangement joins TRBV20-1 to TRBJ1-1, with a weak D call TRBD1 (6 bases). This CDR3 has 13 amino acids. From germline, CDR1 is DFQATT and CDR2 SNEGSKA (reference sequence). V lost 3 bases and J 7 bases, leaving 15 bases between the germline ends. The CDR3 here is CSASSPGHYEAFF. The DNA of the CDR3 is TGCAGTGCTAGTTCTCCGGGACATTATGAAGCTTTCTTT.

The J gene is TRBJ2-1, the V gene TRBV7-6, with 8 bases identical to TRBD1. The J segment lost 2 bases and the V segment lost 5 bases, leaving 2 bases of the junction unmatched. This CDR3 has 14 residues. Germline CDR1 is SGHVS and CDR2 is FNYEAQ. The CDR3 loop reads CASSTGGTYNEQFF. The CDR3 DNA is TGTGCCAGCAGCACAGGGGGAACCTACAATGAGCAGTTCTTC.

The V call is TRBV11-3, the J call TRBJ1-4, with 12 bases aligning to TRBD1. Germline V lookup: CDR1 SGHNT, CDR2 YENEEA. The CDR3 covers 16 residues. The junction had 9 bases not matched to a gene; V was cut back by 8 bases and J by 5 bases. As DNA, the CDR3 is TGTGCCAGCTCGATGGGGACAGGGGGCGAGAATGAAAAACTGTTTTTT. This codes for CASSMGTGGENEKLFF.

The chain has TRBV27 and TRBJ2-7; 8 bases match TRBD1. The CDR3 covers 14 residues. Germline assignment: CDR1 MNHEY and CDR2 SMNVEV (reference sequence). J lost 2 bases, V lost 4 bases, and 4 bases had no gene match. The CDR3 sequence is CASSYRGQAYEQYF. The CDR3 bases are TGTGCCAGCAGTTATCGGGGACAGGCCTACGAGCAGTACTTC.

This clone was counted at least ten times. The chain has TRBV11-2 and TRBJ2-4; D is undetermined. CDR3 length: 13 amino acids. The germline V gene encodes CDR1 SGHAT and CDR2 FQNNGV. V dropped 6 bases and J dropped 0 bases, with 6 bases sitting between them. The CDR3 spells CASSPVAKNIQYF. CDR3 nucleotide sequence: TGTGCCAGCAGTCCGGTAGCCAAAAACATTCAGTACTTC. The full variable domain, completed using reference TRBV11-2 and TRBJ2-4, is EAGVAQSPRYKIIEKRQSVAFWCNPISGHATLYWYQQILGQGPKLLIQFQNNGVVDDSQLPKDRFSAERLKGVDSTLKIQPAKLEDSAVYLCASSPVAKNIQYFGAGTRLSVL.

The J gene is TRBJ2-1, the V gene TRBV3-1 (or the pseudogene TRBV3-2); 13 bases are a match to TRBD2. CDR1 is LGHDT and CDR2 is YNNKEL in the germline V gene (reference sequence). The CDR3 spans 15 residues. V shed 4 bases and J 10 bases; nucleotides not matched to a gene: 7. Written as DNA, the CDR3 is TGTGCCAGCAGCCTAGGACTAGCGGGAGCGCGGGAGCAGTTCTTC. This sequence encodes CASSLGLAGAREQFF.

The genes are TRBV15 and TRBJ1-4; TRBD1 is a possible D gene (5 bases). The V gene's germline CDR1 is LNHNV and CDR2 YYDKDF (reference sequence). Trimming pared 0 bases from V and 1 base from J, leaving 9 bases between. The CDR3 covers 16 residues. The CDR3 region is CATSRDRGGTNEKLFF. The CDR3 nucleotides are TGTGCCACCAGCAGAGATCGCGGGGGAACTAATGAAAAACTGTTTTTT.

This CDR3 is CASSPGSGSYEQYF. The CDR3 DNA is TGTGCCAGCAGTCCCGGGAGCGGGAGTTACGAGCAGTACTTC. The chain couples TRBV27 to TRBJ2-7; 8 bases fit TRBD2. This CDR3 region has 14 residues. J gave up 4 bases and V 5 bases, and 7 bases lay outside the gene matches. Looked up from germline, CDR1 is MNHEY and CDR2 is SMNVEV (reference sequence).

This rearrangement joins TRBV19 to TRBJ2-1, with 8 nucleotides matching TRBD2. CDR1 is LNHDA and CDR2 is SQIVND in the germline V gene (reference sequence). V lost 4 bases and J lost 4; bases outside the gene matches: 12. The CDR3 covers 17 residues. CDR3 nucleotides: TGTGCCAGTAGTAAGGGGGGACTAGTGTTCTCGTACAATGAGCAGTTCTTC. Its protein product is CASSKGGLVFSYNEQFF.

CDR3 in amino acids: CASIQDRGGNQPQHF. The CDR3 DNA sequence: TGTGCCAGCATCCAGGACAGGGGAGGCAATCAGCCCCAGCATTTT. This chain links TRBV6-5 with TRBJ1-5; TRBD1 aligns across 9 bases. CDR3 size: 15 residues. The germline V gene encodes CDR1 MNHEY and CDR2 SVGAGI. Germline trimming cut 7 bases from V and 2 bases from J; bases unmatched to any gene: 6.

The V gene is TRBV19, the J gene TRBJ2-1, with a possible D match to TRBD1 (6 bases). The CDR3 has 13 residues. The germline V gene has CDR1 LNHDA and CDR2 SQIVND (reference sequence). Trimming cost V 4 bases and J 9 bases, with 13 bases left between them. The CDR3 spells CASSTMTGGEQFF. Here the CDR3 DNA reads TGTGCCAGTAGTACCATGACAGGTGGTGAGCAGTTCTTC.

The chain couples TRBV19 to TRBJ1-5; D possibly corresponds to TRBD1 (6 bases). Germline CDR1 is LNHDA and CDR2 is SQIVND (reference sequence). Trimming took 2 bases from V and 5 from J, leaving 13 bases between them. CDR3 length equals 15 residues. CDR3 sequence reads: CASSISGRGDQPQHF. Written as DNA, the CDR3 is TGTGCCAGTAGTATATCCGGCAGGGGCGATCAGCCCCAGCATTTT.

J is TRBJ2-2 and V is TRBV2; TRBD2 matches at 15 bases. The V and J ends lost 5 bases and 7 bases, in that order; junction bases with no gene match: 8. The CDR3 contains 17 residues. Germline CDR1 and CDR2: SNHLY and FYNNEI. In DNA, the CDR3 is TGTGCCAGCAGTTCCTGGACTAGCGGGAGGGCCGACGGGGAGCTGTTTTTT. This codes for CASSSWTSGRADGELFF.

This sequence joins TRBV2 and TRBJ1-5; D call uncertain. V dropped 3 bases and J dropped 7 bases, with 16 bases sitting between them. Germline V gives CDR1 SNHLY, CDR2 FYNNEI. The CDR3 totals 15 residues. The CDR3 DNA reads as TGTGCCAGCAGTGAGAGGTCCAGGTCGGGGCAGCCCCAGCATTTT. It yields the protein CASSERSRSGQPQHF.

The chain recombines TRBV2 with TRBJ1-2; TRBD1 agrees at 12 bases. The germline gives CDR1 SNHLY, CDR2 FYNNEI. The trim removed 6 bases at V and 7 bases at J, leaving 6 bases unmatched. This CDR3 contains 14 residues. CDR3 bases: TGTGCCAGCAGCGCGGGACAGGGGGCAGGTGGCTACACCTTC. Translation: CASSAGQGAGGYTF.

The V gene is TRBV5-4, the J gene TRBJ2-7, with D unclear. CDR1 and CDR2 from the germline V gene are SGHNT and YYREEE (reference sequence). V was clipped by 0 bases and J by 3 bases, with 13 bases between them. The CDR3 is 15 amino acids. CDR3 residues: CASSLDGERYYEQYF. The CDR3 DNA follows: TGTGCCAGCAGCTTGGATGGCGAGCGTTACTACGAGCAGTACTTC. Using reference TRBV5-4 and TRBJ2-7 for the parts outside the CDR3, the full variable domain is ETGVTQSPTHLIKTRGQQVTLRCSSQSGHNTVSWYQQALGQGPQFIFQYYREEENGRGNFPPRFSGLQFPNYSSELNVNALELDDSALYLCASSLDGERYYEQYFGPGTRLTVT.

This rearrangement joins TRBV11-2 to TRBJ2-7; 8 nucleotides match TRBD2. Germline values: CDR1 SGHAT, CDR2 FQNNGV. The CDR3 contains 13 residues. J lost 6 bases, V lost 1 base, and 2 bases had no gene match. The CDR3 nucleotides read TGTGCCAGCAGCTTAGGGAGCGGGAGCGAGCAGTACTTC. Translation gives CASSLGSGSEQYF.

The genes are TRBV7-6 and TRBJ2-7; D unresolved. V was shortened by 3 bases and J by 1 base, with 7 bases between the two germline ends. The germline V gene encodes CDR1 SGHVS and CDR2 FNYEAQ. This CDR3 spans 13 amino acids. The CDR3 DNA is TGTGCCAGCAGCTTCGCCGGTTCCTACGAGCAGTACTTC. It codes for CASSFAGSYEQYF.

For this clone: One junction end disagrees with the germline gene, perhaps due to a read error. CDR3 protein: CASSLGVAGVETQYF. Written as DNA, the CDR3 is TGTGCTAGCAGCTTAGGCGTTGCGGGAGTAGAGACCCAGTACTTC. The genes are TRBV7-7 and TRBJ2-5; the match to TRBD2 covers 7 bases. Germline-derived CDR1 and CDR2 are SSHAT and FNYEAQ (reference sequence). This CDR3 has 15 amino acids. Combining the CDR3 with reference TRBV7-7 and TRBJ2-5 gives the whole variable domain GAGVSQSPRYKVTKRGQDVTLRCDPISSHATLYWYQQALGQGPEFLTYFNYEAQPDKSGLPSDRFSAERPEGSISTLTIQRTEQRDSAMYRCASSLGVAGVETQYFGPGTRLLVL.

V usage is TRBV27 and J usage is TRBJ1-1; 7 bases are a match to TRBD1. After removal of 3 bases from V and 3 bases from J, the junction contained 7 bases not matched to a gene. This CDR3 is 15 amino acids long. Germline CDR1 is MNHEY and CDR2 is SMNVEV (reference sequence). The CDR3 DNA reads as TGTGCCAGCAGTTTTGACAGGGTTGGGGACACTGAAGCTTTCTTT. This gives the protein CASSFDRVGDTEAFF.

The chain has TRBV21-1 and TRBJ2-3; the D call of TRBD2 is as the table states it, not checked on the DNA. TRBV21-1 is termed a pseudogene. The length of the CDR3 is 16 residues. The CDR3 coding sequence is TGTGCCAGCAGCAAAGGACTCCTCATTATCACAGATACGCAGTATTTT. Translated: CASSKGLLIITDTQYF.

The chain links TRBV4-2 to TRBJ2-3; 9 bases align to TRBD2. This CDR3 has 18 amino acids. Trimming cost V 4 bases and J 3 bases; bases outside gene matches: 14. Per germline, CDR1 LGHNA and CDR2 YNFKEQ. The CDR3 sequence is CASSPQGLAGIATDTQYF. In nucleotides, the CDR3 is TGTGCCAGCAGCCCCCAGGGGCTAGCGGGGATCGCGACAGATACGCAGTATTTT.

The chain joins TRBV4-2 to TRBJ2-7; 7 bases fit TRBD2. The trim removed 0 bases at V and 2 bases at J, leaving 7 bases unmatched. The CDR3 length is 16 residues. CDR1 and CDR2 (germline): LGHNA, YNFKEQ. The CDR3 nucleotides are TGTGCCAGCAGCCAAGAGGGCGGGGGTGGCGCCTACGAGCAGTACTTC. Protein: CASSQEGGGGAYEQYF.

The chain recombines TRBV2 with TRBJ2-1; TRBD2 matches 10 bases. Trimming at V came to 6 bases and at J to 4 bases, leaving 9 bases not matched to a gene. Germline V gene data show CDR1 as SNHLY and CDR2 as FYNNEI. This CDR3 region has 16 residues. The chain's CDR3 is CASRGTRLAGYNEQFF. DNA of the CDR3: TGTGCCAGCAGGGGCACTAGACTAGCGGGTTACAATGAGCAGTTCTTC.

The chain couples TRBV12-3 or TRBV12-4 to TRBJ2-5, with TRBD2 identical over 8 bases. V lost 6 bases to trimming and J lost 5 bases; unmatched junction nucleotides: 5. The CDR3 is 13 amino acids. CDR3 in amino acids: CASSPGTRETQYF. CDR3 DNA: TGTGCCAGCAGCCCCGGGACTAGGGAGACCCAGTACTTC.

This clone was seen repeatedly, ten times or more. The rearrangement joins TRBV4-1 to TRBJ1-6; D possibly corresponds to TRBD1 (5 bases). V was cut by 0 bases and J by 9 bases, with 12 bases left in between. The CDR3 consists of 15 residues. Germline assignment: CDR1 MGHRA and CDR2 YSYEKL. The CDR3: CASSQDTWGSSPLHF. The CDR3 DNA is TGCGCCAGCAGCCAAGATACGTGGGGCAGTTCACCCCTCCACTTT.

This clone came up once. V gene TRBV27 combines with J gene TRBJ2-4, with 9 bases lining up with TRBD2. In germline, CDR1 is MNHEY, CDR2 SMNVEV (reference sequence). With 3 bases clipped from V and 0 bases from J, the junction kept 3 bases outside the gene matches. This CDR3 region has 16 residues. Written as DNA, the CDR3 is TGTGCCAGCAGTTTTAGCGGGAGCGTAGCCAAAAACATTCAGTACTTC. It is translated as CASSFSGSVAKNIQYF.

The chain has TRBV11-2 and TRBJ2-1, with TRBD2 identical over 9 bases. The CDR3 has 16 residues. Germline V lookup: CDR1 SGHAT, CDR2 FQNNGV. V was pared by 3 bases and J by 2 bases, with 5 bases of the junction left unmatched. The CDR3 DNA follows: TGTGCCAGCAGCTTGGCGGGAGGGTCCACCTACAATGAGCAGTTCTTC. Its translation: CASSLAGGSTYNEQFF.

The V and J genes are TRBV28 and TRBJ2-5, with D perhaps TRBD2 (6 bases). The V end was cut by 2 bases, the J end by 9 bases, with 13 bases between. Germline assignment: CDR1 MDHEN and CDR2 SYDVKM. The CDR3 loop spans 13 amino acids. The CDR3 coding sequence is TGTGCCAGCAGTTTAGGCAGGCCGGGGGCCCAGTACTTC. Translated, it gives CASSLGRPGAQYF. The complete variable domain, with remaining parts taken from reference TRBV28 and TRBJ2-5, reads DVKVTQSSRYLVKRTGEKVFLECVQDMDHENMFWYRQDPGLGLRLIYFSYDVKMKEKGDIPEGYSVSREKKERFSLILESASTNQTSMYLCASSLGRPGAQYFGPGTRLLVL.